These 21 T cell receptor beta chains were sequenced from one sample in a study of shared clonotypes between healthy human individuals. The table came from immunoSEQ multiplex PCR; TCRdb's copy has only in-frame clones and leaves some out. The sample lists about 590,000 clones, about 95% occurring once. Terminally differentiated effector memory CD45RA+ cells were excluded by CCR7 positive selection of CD45RO-negative cells. The sequenced sample consisted of naive CD8+ T cells sorted from blood. These receptors all come from a woman aged 25 to 45 in good health.

The rearrangement links TRBV6-1 to TRBJ2-1, with D tentatively TRBD1 (5 bases). Trimming cost V 6 bases and J 5 bases, with 11 bases left between them. The CDR3 loop spans 13 amino acids. Germline CDR1 MNHNS, CDR2 SASEGT. The CDR3 reads CASRNRQNNEQFF. CDR3 bases: TGTGCCAGCAGGAACAGGCAAAACAATGAGCAGTTCTTC.

The genes are TRBV29-1 and TRBJ2-2; maybe TRBD1 (6 bases). The CDR3 totals 12 residues. The germline V gene encodes CDR1 SQVTM and CDR2 ANQGSEA. V lost 6 bases to trimming and J lost 6 bases, with 11 bases between them. The CDR3 nucleotides read TGCAGCGTAGAGAACAGGGCCGGGGAGCTGTTTTTT. It translates to CSVENRAGELFF.

V and J are TRBV19 and TRBJ2-1; 7 bases line up with TRBD1. Trimming removed 3 bases from V and 5 bases from J; junction bases left unmatched: 4. The CDR3 is made up of 14 amino acids. Looked up from germline, CDR1 is LNHDA and CDR2 is SQIVND (reference sequence). CDR3 protein: CASSMGQNHNEQFF. DNA for the CDR3: TGTGCCAGTAGTATGGGACAGAACCACAATGAGCAGTTCTTC.

The chain links TRBV29-1 to TRBJ2-2, with a weak D call TRBD2 (6 bases). V lost 4 bases and J lost 1, with 10 bases in between. Germline V gene sequence: CDR1 SQVTM, CDR2 ANQGSEA. The CDR3 totals 14 residues. In nucleotides, the CDR3 is TGCAGCGTTGGTGAGGGACTGAACACCGGGGAGCTGTTTTTT. This translates into CSVGEGLNTGELFF.

Remarks on this clone: Other DNA variants within this sample encode the same CDR3. The chain uses TRBV6-5 and TRBJ2-2; the D gene could be TRBD1 or TRBD2 (5 bases each). The V and J ends lost 2 bases and 2 bases respectively, with 6 bases between them. The CDR3 extends over 14 amino acids. From germline, CDR1 is MNHEY and CDR2 SVGAGI. The CDR3, as DNA: TGTGCCAGCAGTTACGGGGGTAACACCGGGGAGCTGTTTTTT. It is translated as CASSYGGNTGELFF.

With respect to this clone: Other DNA sequences in the same sample also yield this CDR3. V usage is TRBV9 and J usage is TRBJ2-2, with D perhaps assigned TRBD1 or TRBD2 (5 bases each). Deletions cut 0 bases from V and 2 bases from J, with 11 bases between. There are 16 residues in the CDR3. Germline V gene data show CDR1 as SGDLS and CDR2 as YYNGEE. The CDR3 sequence is CASSVARGPNTGELFF. CDR3 DNA sequence: TGTGCCAGCAGCGTAGCCCGGGGACCTAACACCGGGGAGCTGTTTTTT.

The chain uses TRBV5-1 and TRBJ2-3; perhaps TRBD2 as D (5 bases). In germline, CDR1 is SGHRS, CDR2 YFSETQ. The length of the CDR3 is 15 residues. V was clipped by 0 bases and J by 0 bases, with 8 bases between them. CDR3 bases: TGCGCCAGCAGCTTGGTCCGGGGAAGCACAGATACGCAGTATTTT. Protein sequence: CASSLVRGSTDTQYF.

The V and J genes are TRBV29-1 and TRBJ2-7; D remains ambiguous. V was clipped by 4 bases and J by 6 bases, with 7 bases between them. This CDR3 is built from 10 residues. Germline V gives CDR1 SQVTM, CDR2 ANQGSEA. CDR3 loop: CSVGGREQYF. The DNA of the CDR3 is TGCAGCGTTGGGGGTCGCGAGCAGTACTTC.

The chain recombines TRBV27 with TRBJ2-1, with 9 bases identical to TRBD2. The CDR3 is 18 amino acids. The ends lost 7 bases at V and 5 bases at J; junction bases unmatched: 18. CDR1 MNHEY and CDR2 SMNVEV come from the germline V gene (reference sequence). Written as DNA, the CDR3 is TGTGCCAGCACCTCAGGCCCGAGACCGGGACTAGCTAACAATGAGCAGTTCTTC. It encodes CASTSGPRPGLANNEQFF.

Note on this clone: This specimen includes other DNA sequences encoding the same CDR3. The J gene is TRBJ2-7, the V gene TRBV19; D perhaps matches TRBD2 (6 bases). The germline V gene has CDR1 LNHDA and CDR2 SQIVND (reference sequence). CDR3 length: 13 amino acids. Trimming took off 1 base at V and 4 bases at J, with 8 bases between the two ends. This CDR3 is CASSIVEGYEQYF. In DNA form, the CDR3 reads TGTGCCAGTAGTATAGTGGAGGGTTACGAGCAGTACTTC.

This chain connects TRBV28 to TRBJ2-5; D is perhaps TRBD1 or TRBD2 (5 bases each). The CDR3 is 15 amino acids. Germline V CDR1 and CDR2: MDHEN, SYDVKM. Trimming left V 0 bases short and J 2 bases short, with 10 bases between. CDR3 nucleotides: TGTGCCAGCAGTTTATGGGGACGCTCTCAAGAGACCCAGTACTTC. This encodes CASSLWGRSQETQYF.

The chain uses TRBV5-8 and TRBJ2-3; 8 positions agree with TRBD2. Germline CDR1 and CDR2: SGHTS and YDEGEE. The junction had 7 bases not matched to a gene; V was cut back by 2 bases and J by 2 bases. The length of the CDR3 is 16 residues. The CDR3 is CASSLRTSRATDTQYF. The CDR3 DNA reads as TGTGCCAGCAGCTTAAGGACTAGCAGGGCCACAGATACGCAGTATTTT. Combining the CDR3 with reference TRBV5-8 and TRBJ2-3 gives the whole variable domain EAGVTQSPTHLIKTRGQQATLRCSPISGHTSVYWYQQALGLGLQFLLWYDEGEERNRGNFPPRFSGRQFPNYSSELNVNALELEDSALYLCASSLRTSRATDTQYFGPGTRLTVL.

V usage is TRBV4-1 and J usage is TRBJ2-2; no clear D gene. The V end lost 2 bases, the J end lost 2 bases, and 6 bases lay between the germline ends. The CDR3 has 14 residues. From germline, CDR1 is MGHRA and CDR2 YSYEKL. In DNA form, the CDR3 reads TGCGCCAGCAGCCAAACTGAAAACACCGGGGAGCTGTTTTTT. This encodes CASSQTENTGELFF.

The J gene is TRBJ1-1, the V gene TRBV10-3, with a tentative D call TRBD1 (6 bases). Germline lookup yields CDR1 ENHRY and CDR2 SYGVKD. The CDR3 length is 13 residues. V lost 6 bases and J 5 bases, leaving 13 bases between the germline ends. The CDR3 coding sequence is TGTGCCATCAGCCCTCCGGACAGTACTGAAGCTTTCTTT. Its protein product is CAISPPDSTEAFF.

The chain has TRBV7-6 and TRBJ2-7; 8 bases line up with TRBD2. V gave up 4 bases and J gave up 2 bases; unmatched junction bases: 7. Germline values: CDR1 SGHVS, CDR2 FNYEAQ. CDR3 length equals 15 residues. The CDR3 here is CASSSAGGTAYEQYF. CDR3 DNA sequence: TGTGCCAGCAGCTCCGCGGGAGGCACAGCCTACGAGCAGTACTTC.

V is TRBV19 and J is TRBJ2-1; 8 bases are a match to TRBD2. Germline CDR1 is LNHDA and CDR2 is SQIVND (reference sequence). This CDR3 has 16 residues. V dropped 4 bases and J dropped 2; count of bases not matched to a gene: 7. As DNA, the CDR3 is TGTGCCAGTAGTACCATAAGCGGGAGAACCTACAATGAGCAGTTCTTC. Its translation: CASSTISGRTYNEQFF.

This chain uses TRBV19 with TRBJ1-1; weak D call: TRBD1 (5 bases). This CDR3 has 15 amino acids. CDR1 is LNHDA and CDR2 is SQIVND in the germline V gene (reference sequence). V lost 1 base, J lost 1 base, and 10 bases lay in between. CDR3 protein: CASSIVGTANTEAFF. For the CDR3, the DNA is TGTGCCAGTAGTATAGTTGGGACGGCGAACACTGAAGCTTTCTTT.

The gene calls are TRBV28 and TRBJ2-7, with 8 bases aligning to TRBD2. Germline V gene lookup returns CDR1 MDHEN and CDR2 SYDVKM. The CDR3 covers 13 residues. The ends lost 5 bases at V and 1 base at J; junction bases unmatched: 1. DNA of the CDR3: TGTGCCAGCAGTGGCGGGGGGTCCTACGAGCAGTACTTC. Its protein product is CASSGGGSYEQYF.

The rearrangement links TRBV13 to TRBJ1-4; 7 bases agree with TRBD1. CDR1 is PRHDT, CDR2 FYEKMQ, per germline (reference sequence). Trimming at V came to 5 bases and at J to 4 bases, leaving 4 bases not matched to a gene. This CDR3 has 14 residues. In DNA form, the CDR3 reads TGTGCCAGCAGCCAGACAGGGTATAATGAAAAACTGTTTTTT. Amino acid sequence: CASSQTGYNEKLFF.

This chain links TRBV7-9 with TRBJ1-1, with D possibly TRBD1 on 5 matching bases. The ends were cut back, 7 bases at V and 0 bases at J, with 24 bases in the middle. From germline, CDR1 is SEHNR and CDR2 FQNEAQ (reference sequence). This CDR3 spans 18 amino acids. The CDR3 protein is CASTEIGDSLGLNTEAFF. CDR3 bases: TGTGCCAGCACCGAAATTGGGGACTCTCTGGGGCTGAACACTGAAGCTTTCTTT.

This clone was observed once. The chain couples TRBV4-2 to TRBJ2-6; possibly TRBD1 or TRBD2 for D (5 bases each). CDR3 length: 16 residues. Germline-derived CDR1 and CDR2 are LGHNA and YNFKEQ. V dropped 4 bases and J dropped 2 bases, with 12 bases sitting between them. The CDR3 DNA follows: TGTGCCAGCAGCCCCCCTTTGGGGGCTGGGGCCAACGTCCTGACTTTC. Protein sequence: CASSPPLGAGANVLTF.